The rows below give T cell receptor beta chains drawn from one sample of a study of cytomegalovirus exposure and HLA in healthy donors. Sequencing was performed with immunoSEQ multiplex PCR; in TCRdb, only in-frame clones are kept and a portion is missing. The sample yields fewer than 350,000 clones, approximately 90% seen once. Material for sequencing was PBMCs. The source is a woman aged 18-30 years in good health and CMV-seronegative. The CDR3 runs from the conserved cysteine through the conserved F or W. D genes are given only for firm matches.

d_call: .; j_call: TRBJ2-1; v_call: TRBV27; cdr3_nt: TGTGCCAGCAGTTTGGAAACTAGTCGGGGCAATGAGCAGTTCTTC; cdr3_aa: CASSLETSRGNEQFF
d_call: .; j_call: TRBJ2-3; v_call: TRBV10-3; cdr3_nt: TGTGCCATCAGGGCGACTCCGGATACGCAGTATTTT; cdr3_aa: CAIRATPDTQYF
d_call: TRBD1; j_call: TRBJ2-1; v_call: TRBV4-3; cdr3_nt: TGCGCCAGCAGCCAAGCCGGGACCATATCGGGACAGGGTGGGTCCTACAATGAGCAGTTCTTC; cdr3_aa: CASSQAGTISGQGGSYNEQFF
d_call: .; j_call: TRBJ1-4; v_call: TRBV4-3; cdr3_nt: TGCGCCAGCAGCCAAGATCGGAGAAATGGTAATGAAAAACTGTTTTTT; cdr3_aa: CASSQDRRNGNEKLFF
d_call: .; j_call: TRBJ1-3; v_call: TRBV5-8; cdr3_nt: TGTGCCAGCAGCTGGGGAGGCCTTTTCTCTGGAAACACCATATATTTT; cdr3_aa: CASSWGGLFSGNTIYF
d_call: .; j_call: TRBJ2-1; v_call: TRBV4-1; cdr3_nt: TGCGCCAGCAGCCAAGAACCCGGGAACTCCTACAATGAGCAGTTCTTC; cdr3_aa: CASSQEPGNSYNEQFF
d_call: .; j_call: TRBJ1-5; v_call: TRBV6-1; cdr3_nt: TGTGCCAGCAGGGGCCTAATTGGGCAGCCCCAGCATTTT; cdr3_aa: CASRGLIGQPQHF
d_call: .; j_call: TRBJ2-2; v_call: TRBV9; cdr3_nt: TGTGCCAGCAGCGTATACGACAGAACGAACACCGGGGAGCTGTTTTTT; cdr3_aa: CASSVYDRTNTGELFF
d_call: TRBD2; j_call: TRBJ2-5; v_call: TRBV28; cdr3_nt: TGTGCCAGCAGGGGACTAGCGGAAGAGACCCAGTACTTC; cdr3_aa: CASRGLAEETQYF
d_call: .; j_call: TRBJ2-2; v_call: TRBV11-2; cdr3_nt: TGTGCCAGCAGCCCTCAGGGGACCCTGAACACCGGGGAGCTGTTTTTT; cdr3_aa: CASSPQGTLNTGELFF
d_call: .; j_call: TRBJ2-3; v_call: TRBV6-1; cdr3_nt: TGTGCCAGCAACCTTGAAGTAGATCCAGATACGCAGTATTTT; cdr3_aa: CASNLEVDPDTQYF
d_call: .; j_call: TRBJ2-3; v_call: TRBV11-3; cdr3_nt: TGTGCCAGCAGCTTAGATATATCTCCACTCAATACGCAGTATTTT; cdr3_aa: CASSLDISPLNTQYF
d_call: TRBD2; j_call: TRBJ2-1; v_call: TRBV5-1; cdr3_nt: TGCGCCAGCAGCCCTCGCCTAGCGGAATTAATCGGGCAGTTCTTC; cdr3_aa: CASSPRLAELIGQFF